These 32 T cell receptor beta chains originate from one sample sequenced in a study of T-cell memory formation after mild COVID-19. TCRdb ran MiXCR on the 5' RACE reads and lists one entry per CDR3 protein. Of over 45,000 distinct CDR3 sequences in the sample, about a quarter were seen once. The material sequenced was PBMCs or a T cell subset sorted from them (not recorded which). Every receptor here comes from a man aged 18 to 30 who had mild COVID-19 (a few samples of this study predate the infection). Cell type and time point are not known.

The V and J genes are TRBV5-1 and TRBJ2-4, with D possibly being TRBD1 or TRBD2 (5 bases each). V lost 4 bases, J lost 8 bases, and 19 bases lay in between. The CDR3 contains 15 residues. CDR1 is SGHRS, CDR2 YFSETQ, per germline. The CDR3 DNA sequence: TGCGCCAGCAGCATCCTAGGGGCCGGAGGAGACATTCAGTACTTC. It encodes CASSILGAGGDIQYF.

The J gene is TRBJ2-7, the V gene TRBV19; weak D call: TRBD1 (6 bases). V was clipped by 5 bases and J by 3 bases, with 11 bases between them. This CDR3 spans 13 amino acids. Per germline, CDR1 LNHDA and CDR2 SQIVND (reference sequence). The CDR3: CASSAGENYEQYF. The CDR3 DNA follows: TGTGCCAGTAGTGCAGGGGAAAACTACGAGCAGTACTTC.

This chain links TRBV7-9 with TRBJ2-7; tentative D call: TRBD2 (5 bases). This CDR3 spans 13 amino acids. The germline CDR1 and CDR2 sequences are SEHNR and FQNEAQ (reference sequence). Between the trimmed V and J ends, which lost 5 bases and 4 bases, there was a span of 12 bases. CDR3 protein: CASSLGVNYEQYV. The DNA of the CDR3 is TGTGCCAGCAGCCTCGGGGTAAATTACGAGCAGTACGTC.

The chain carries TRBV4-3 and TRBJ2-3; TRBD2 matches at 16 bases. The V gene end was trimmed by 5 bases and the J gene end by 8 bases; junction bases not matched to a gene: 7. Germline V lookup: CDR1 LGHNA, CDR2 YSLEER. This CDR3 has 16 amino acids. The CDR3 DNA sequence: TGCGCCAGCAGCTCGGGACTAGCGGGGGGGTCCGCTACGCAGTATTTT. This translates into CASSSGLAGGSATQYF.

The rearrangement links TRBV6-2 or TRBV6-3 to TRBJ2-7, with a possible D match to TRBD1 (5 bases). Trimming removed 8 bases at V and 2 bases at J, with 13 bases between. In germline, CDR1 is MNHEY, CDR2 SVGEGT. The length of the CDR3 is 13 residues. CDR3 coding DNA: TGTGCCAGCCTGGGGCGACCCACCTACGAGCAGTACTTC. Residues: CASLGRPTYEQYF.

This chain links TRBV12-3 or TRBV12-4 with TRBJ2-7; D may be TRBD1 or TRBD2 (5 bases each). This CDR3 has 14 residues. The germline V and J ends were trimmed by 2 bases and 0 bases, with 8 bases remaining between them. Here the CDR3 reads CASSLTGTSYEQYV. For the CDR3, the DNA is TGTGCCAGCAGTTTAACGGGGACCTCCTACGAGCAGTACGTC.

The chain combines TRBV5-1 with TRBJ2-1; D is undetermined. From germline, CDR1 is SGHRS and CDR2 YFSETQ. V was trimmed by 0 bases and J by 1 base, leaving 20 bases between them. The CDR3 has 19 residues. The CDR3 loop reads CASSLGSSPELGSYNEQFF. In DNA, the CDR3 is TGCGCCAGCAGCTTGGGATCTTCACCAGAGCTTGGATCCTACAATGAGCAGTTCTTC.

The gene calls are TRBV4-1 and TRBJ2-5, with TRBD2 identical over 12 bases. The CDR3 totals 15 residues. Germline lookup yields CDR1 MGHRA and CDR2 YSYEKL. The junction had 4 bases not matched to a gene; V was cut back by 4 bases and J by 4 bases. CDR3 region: CASSPSGGASETQYF. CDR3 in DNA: TGCGCCAGCAGCCCTAGCGGGGGGGCCTCAGAGACCCAGTACTTC.

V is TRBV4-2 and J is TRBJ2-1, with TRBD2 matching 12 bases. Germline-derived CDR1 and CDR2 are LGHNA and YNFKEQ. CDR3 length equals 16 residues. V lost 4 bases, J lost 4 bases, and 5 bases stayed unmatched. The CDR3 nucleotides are TGTGCCAGCAGCCCCCTGACTAGCGGGAGATACAATGAGCAGTTCTTC. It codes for CASSPLTSGRYNEQFF.

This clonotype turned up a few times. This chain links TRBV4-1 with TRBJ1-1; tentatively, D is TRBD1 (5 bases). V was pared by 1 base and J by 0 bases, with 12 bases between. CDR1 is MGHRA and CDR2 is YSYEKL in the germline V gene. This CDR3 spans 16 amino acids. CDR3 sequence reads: CASSQVEGLLNTEAFF. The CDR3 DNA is TGCGCCAGCAGCCAAGTCGAGGGGCTACTGAACACTGAAGCTTTCTTT.

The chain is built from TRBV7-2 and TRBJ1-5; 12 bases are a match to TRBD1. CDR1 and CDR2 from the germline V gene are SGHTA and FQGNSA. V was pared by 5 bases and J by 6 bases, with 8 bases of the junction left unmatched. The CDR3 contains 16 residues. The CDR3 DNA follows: TGTGCCAGCAGCCCCGGAGGGACAGGGGGCCGTCAGCCCCAGCATTTT. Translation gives CASSPGGTGGRQPQHF.

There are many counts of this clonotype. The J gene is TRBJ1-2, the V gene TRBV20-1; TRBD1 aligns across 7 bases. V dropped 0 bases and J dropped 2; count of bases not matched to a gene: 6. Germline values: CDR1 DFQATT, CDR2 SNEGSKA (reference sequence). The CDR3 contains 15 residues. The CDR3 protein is CSARDSAQGNYGYTF. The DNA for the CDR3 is TGCAGTGCTAGAGATTCGGCACAGGGGAACTATGGCTACACCTTC.

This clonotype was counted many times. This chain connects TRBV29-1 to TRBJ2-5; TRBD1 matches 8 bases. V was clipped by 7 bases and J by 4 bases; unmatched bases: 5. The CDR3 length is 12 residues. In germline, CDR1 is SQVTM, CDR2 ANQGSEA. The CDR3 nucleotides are TGCAGCGGACAGGGGTTGGGAGAGACCCAGTACTTC. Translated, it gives CSGQGLGETQYF.

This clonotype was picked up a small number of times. The DNA of the CDR3 is TGTGCCAGCAACCCGGGACTTTTTTACAATGAGCAGTTCTTC. Translating gives CASNPGLFYNEQFF. The chain is built from TRBV3-1 and TRBJ2-1; D is possibly TRBD2 (6 bases). The CDR3 covers 14 residues. V dropped 7 bases and J dropped 4 bases, with 14 bases sitting between them. CDR1 and CDR2 from the germline V gene are LGHDT and YNNKEL (reference sequence).

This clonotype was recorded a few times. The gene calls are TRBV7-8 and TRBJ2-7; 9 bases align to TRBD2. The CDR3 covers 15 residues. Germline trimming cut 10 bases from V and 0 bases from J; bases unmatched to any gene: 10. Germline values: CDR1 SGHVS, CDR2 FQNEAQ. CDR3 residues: CATTLAGGNSYEQYF. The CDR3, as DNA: TGTGCCACCACCCTCGCGGGGGGGAACTCCTACGAGCAGTACTTC.

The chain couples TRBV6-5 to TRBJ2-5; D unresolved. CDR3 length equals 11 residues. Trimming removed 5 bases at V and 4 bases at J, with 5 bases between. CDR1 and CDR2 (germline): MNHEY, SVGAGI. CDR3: CASSALETQYF. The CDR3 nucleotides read TGTGCCAGCAGTGCCTTAGAGACCCAGTACTTC.

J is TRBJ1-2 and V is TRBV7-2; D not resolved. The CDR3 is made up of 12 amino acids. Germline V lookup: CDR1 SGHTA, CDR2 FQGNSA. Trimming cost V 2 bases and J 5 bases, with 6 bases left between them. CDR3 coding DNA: TGTGCCAGCAGCTTAAGCGTGTATGGCTACACCTTC. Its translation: CASSLSVYGYTF. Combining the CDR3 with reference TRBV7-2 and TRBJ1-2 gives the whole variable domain GAGVSQSPSNKVTEKGKDVELRCDPISGHTALYWYRQSLGQGLEFLIYFQGNSAPDKSGLPSDRFSAERTGGSVSTLTIQRTQQEDSAVYLCASSLSVYGYTFGSGTRLTVV.

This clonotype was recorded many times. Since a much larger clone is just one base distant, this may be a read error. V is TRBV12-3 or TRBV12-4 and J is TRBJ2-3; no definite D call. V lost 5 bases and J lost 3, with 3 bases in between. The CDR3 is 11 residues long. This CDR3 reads CASSVTDTQYF. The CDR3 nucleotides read TGTGCCAGCAGTGTAACAGATACGCAGTATTTT.

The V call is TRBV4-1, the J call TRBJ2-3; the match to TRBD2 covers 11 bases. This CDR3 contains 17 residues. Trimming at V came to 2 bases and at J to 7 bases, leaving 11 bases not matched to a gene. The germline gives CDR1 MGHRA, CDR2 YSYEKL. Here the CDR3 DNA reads TGCGCCAGCAGCCAAAAGACTAGCGGGGCCTTCCTAAATACGCAGTATTTT. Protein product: CASSQKTSGAFLNTQYF.

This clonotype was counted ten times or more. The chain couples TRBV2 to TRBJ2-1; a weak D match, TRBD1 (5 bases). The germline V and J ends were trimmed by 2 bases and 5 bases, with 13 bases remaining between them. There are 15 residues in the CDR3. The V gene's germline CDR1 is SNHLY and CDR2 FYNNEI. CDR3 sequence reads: CASSEYRQLNNEQFF. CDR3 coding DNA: TGTGCCAGCAGTGAATACCGACAGTTAAACAATGAGCAGTTCTTC.

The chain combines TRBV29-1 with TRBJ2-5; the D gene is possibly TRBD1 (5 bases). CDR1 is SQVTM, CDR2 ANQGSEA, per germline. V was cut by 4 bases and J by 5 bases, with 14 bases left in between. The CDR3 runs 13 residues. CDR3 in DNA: TGCAGCGTTGTAAAGGGGTTTATGGAGACCCAGTACTTC. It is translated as CSVVKGFMETQYF.

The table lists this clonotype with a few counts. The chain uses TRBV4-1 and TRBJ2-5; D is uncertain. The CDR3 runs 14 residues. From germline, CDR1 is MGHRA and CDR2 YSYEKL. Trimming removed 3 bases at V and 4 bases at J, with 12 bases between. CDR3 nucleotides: TGCGCCAGCAGCCATGTATCCAGAGCAGAGACCCAGTACTTC. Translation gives CASSHVSRAETQYF.

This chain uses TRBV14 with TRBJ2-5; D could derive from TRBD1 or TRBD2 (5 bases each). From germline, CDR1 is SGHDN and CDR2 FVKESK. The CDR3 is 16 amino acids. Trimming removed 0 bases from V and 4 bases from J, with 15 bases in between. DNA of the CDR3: TGTGCCAGCAGCCAAGACGGGACGATGTTGCGAGAGACCCAGTACTTC. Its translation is CASSQDGTMLRETQYF.

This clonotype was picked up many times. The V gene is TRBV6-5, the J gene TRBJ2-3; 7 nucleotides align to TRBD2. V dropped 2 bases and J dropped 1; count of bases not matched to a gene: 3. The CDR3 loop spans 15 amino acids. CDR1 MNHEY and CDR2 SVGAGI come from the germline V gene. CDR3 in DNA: TGTGCCAGCAGTTACGTGGCGGGGGGCACAGATACGCAGTATTTT. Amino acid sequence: CASSYVAGGTDTQYF.

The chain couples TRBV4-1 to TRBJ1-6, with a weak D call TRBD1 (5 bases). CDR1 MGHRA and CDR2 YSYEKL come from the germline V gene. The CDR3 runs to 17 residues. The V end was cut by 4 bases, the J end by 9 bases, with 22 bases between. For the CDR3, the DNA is TGCGCCAGCAGCCTGACCGGGGACGGTAGGATTGCTTCACCCCTCCACTTT. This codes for CASSLTGDGRIASPLHF.

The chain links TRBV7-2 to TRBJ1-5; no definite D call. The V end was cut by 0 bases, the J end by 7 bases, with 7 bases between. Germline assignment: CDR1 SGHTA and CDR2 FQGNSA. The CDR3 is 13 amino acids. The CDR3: CASSLALQQPQHF. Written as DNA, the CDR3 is TGTGCCAGCAGCTTAGCGCTGCAACAGCCCCAGCATTTT.

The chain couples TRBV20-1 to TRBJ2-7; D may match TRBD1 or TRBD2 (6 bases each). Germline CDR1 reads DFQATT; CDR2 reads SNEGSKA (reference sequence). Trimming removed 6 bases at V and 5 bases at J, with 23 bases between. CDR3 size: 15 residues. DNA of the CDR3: TGCAGTGCCGAGGGTGAGGACAGCCGGAGGGACGAGCAGTACTTC. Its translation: CSAEGEDSRRDEQYF.

The CDR3 region is CASNPGTGSPWQPQHF. CDR3 DNA: TGTGCCAGCAACCCCGGGACAGGGAGTCCCTGGCAGCCCCAGCATTTT. V and J are TRBV6-2 or TRBV6-3 and TRBJ1-5, with TRBD1 identical over 9 bases. CDR3 length: 16 residues. The junction had 14 bases not matched to a gene; V was cut back by 7 bases and J by 7 bases. The germline gives CDR1 MNHEY, CDR2 SVGEGT.

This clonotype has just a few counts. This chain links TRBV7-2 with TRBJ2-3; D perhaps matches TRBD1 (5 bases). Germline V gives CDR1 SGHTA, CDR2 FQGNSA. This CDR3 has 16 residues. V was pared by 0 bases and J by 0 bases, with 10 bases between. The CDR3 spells CASSLADSPSTDTQYF. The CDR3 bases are TGTGCCAGCAGCTTAGCTGACAGTCCTAGCACAGATACGCAGTATTTT.

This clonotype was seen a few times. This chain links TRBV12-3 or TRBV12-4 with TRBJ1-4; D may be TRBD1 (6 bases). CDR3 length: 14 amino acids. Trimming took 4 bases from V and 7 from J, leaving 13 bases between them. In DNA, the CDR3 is TGTGCCAGCAGTTGGGGGGCGAGTGGTGAAAAACTGTTTTTT. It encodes CASSWGASGEKLFF.

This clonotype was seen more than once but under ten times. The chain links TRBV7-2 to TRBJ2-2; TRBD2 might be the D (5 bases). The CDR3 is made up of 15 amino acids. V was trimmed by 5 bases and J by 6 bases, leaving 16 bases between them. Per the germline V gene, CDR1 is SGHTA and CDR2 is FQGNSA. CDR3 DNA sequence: TGTGCCAGCAGCCCGGGCGGGTTGTCGGCCGGGGAGCTGTTTTTT. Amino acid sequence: CASSPGGLSAGELFF.

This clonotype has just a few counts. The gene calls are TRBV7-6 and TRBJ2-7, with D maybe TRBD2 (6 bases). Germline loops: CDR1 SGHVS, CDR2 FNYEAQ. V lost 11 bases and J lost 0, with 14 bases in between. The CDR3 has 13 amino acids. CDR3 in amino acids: CADPNGSSYEQYV. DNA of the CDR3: TGTGCCGACCCAAACGGGAGCTCCTACGAGCAGTACGTC.